This T cell receptor beta chain was recovered during a study of OX40 agonist ivuxolimab in advanced cancers. Findings and limits, study-wide: More expanded clones were found, on average, in CD8+ than in CD4+ T cells.

Some clones are missing from TCRdb's copy, which holds only in-frame ones; the method was immunoSEQ multiplex PCR. The table includes about 5,700 clones, 90% detected once. The V and J ends lost 4 bases and 5 bases, in that order; junction bases with no gene match: 7. The CDR3 consists of 14 residues. The germline V gene has CDR1 PRHDT and CDR2 FYEKMQ (reference sequence). Worth noting for this clone: Its cognate antigen is unknown.

Patients who had autoimmune disease history or got systemic immunosuppression were left out. The starting material was CD4+ or CD8+ T cells sorted from blood, obtained in a trial of the OX40 agonist ivuxolimab. The receptor comes from an adult with an advanced solid tumor such as melanoma, head and neck, liver or kidney cancer. The chain joins TRBV13 to TRBJ1-1; 7 bases are a match to TRBD1. The CDR3 coding sequence is TGTGCCAGCAGCTCAGGGGGGCAAGGAACTGAAGCTTTCTTT. This codes for CASSSGGQGTEAFF.